This TCR beta chain emerged from a study of blood T cell repertoires in COVID-19. Background on the study: Some COVID-19 samples were acute and others convalescent; all came from the United States, Italy and Spain. PBMCs, B-cell-depleted T cells, or T cells were the source of the cDNA or gDNA that made up the material.

This clone was seen a single time. Original analysis: Reference gene primer amplification gave nucleated cell count estimates. Libraries were prepared by immunoSEQ multiplex PCR; TCRdb keeps only in-frame clonotypes and omits some of them. V and J calls and clone size follow that table, whereas D and trimming were derived from the DNA. The sample carries 100,000 to 150,000 clones, approximately 88% recorded once. The sequenced sample was peripheral blood. The sequence came from a man between 70 and 80 years old with active COVID-19.

Here the CDR3 DNA reads TGTGCCAGCAGCCTCTCCGGGGGGCCCGGAGAGACCCAGTACTTC. Translation: CASSLSGGPGETQYF. The genes are TRBV7-2 and TRBJ2-5; weak D call: TRBD2 (7 bases). The CDR3 has 15 amino acids. The germline V gene has CDR1 SGHTA and CDR2 FQGNSA. V was pared by 5 bases and J by 4 bases, with 17 bases between.